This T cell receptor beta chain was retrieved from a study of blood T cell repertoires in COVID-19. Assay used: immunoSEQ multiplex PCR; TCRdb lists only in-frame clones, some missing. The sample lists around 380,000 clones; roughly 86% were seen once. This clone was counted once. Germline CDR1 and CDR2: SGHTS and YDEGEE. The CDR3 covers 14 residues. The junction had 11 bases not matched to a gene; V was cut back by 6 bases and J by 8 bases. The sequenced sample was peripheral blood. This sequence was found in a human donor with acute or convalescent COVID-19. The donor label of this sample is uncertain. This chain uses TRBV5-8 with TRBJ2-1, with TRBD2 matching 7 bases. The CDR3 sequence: CASNDESGAYEQFF. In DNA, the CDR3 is TGTGCCAGCAACGATGAGAGCGGGGCCTATGAGCAGTTCTTC.